This T cell receptor beta chain was obtained from a study of chemoradiotherapy in HPV16-positive cancers. Study-level points and caveats: Non-HPV-specific T cells did not expand in tumors during treatment, whereas candidate HPV-specific clones and E7-related motifs did.

Method: immunoSEQ multiplex PCR; TCRdb's copy keeps in-frame clones and lacks some. This table has 7,500 to 8,500 clones, about 67% appearing once. The CDR3 consists of 19 residues. Trimming took off 1 base at V and 2 bases at J, with 18 bases between the two ends. Germline V gene sequence: CDR1 MGHRA, CDR2 YSYEKL. Regarding this clone: Its matching antigen is unknown.

Collection of the sample occurred from a patient who underwent chemoradiotherapy. This chain connects TRBV4-1 to TRBJ1-6; D not certain. This receptor was obtained from a human donor with HPV-associated anogenital cancer. Here the CDR3 reads CASSQVVGTRTTYNSPLHF. DNA for the CDR3: TGCGCCAGCAGCCAAGTTGTGGGTACCCGAACAACCTATAATTCACCCCTCCACTTT.